Shown below are 17 T cell receptor beta chains from a single sample sequenced in a study of T cell changes during pregnancy in multiple sclerosis (dated by TCRdb to between 2018 and 2021). The library was generated by the immunoSEQ multiplex PCR assay. TCRdb took over this immuneACCESS table, retaining in-frame rearrangements with V and J assigned. Such tables are incomplete; in checked studies, under half of the missing clones stem from an unresolved V gene, and the remainder is unexplained. This sample comprises tens of thousands of clones, 80% to 95% of them detected only once. Jointly, the top ten make up under 1.3% of the sample. Sequencing used peripheral blood, obtained in the first trimester of pregnancy. These receptors came from a female donor with multiple sclerosis, enrolled in a pregnancy study.

The CDR3 sequence is CASSLGGDPGANVLTF. CDR3 DNA: TGTGCCAGCAGCTTAGGGGGGGATCCCGGGGCCAACGTCCTGACTTTC. The chain carries TRBV7-2 and TRBJ2-6; a weak D match, TRBD2 (6 bases). Per the germline V gene, CDR1 is SGHTA and CDR2 is FQGNSA. Deletions cut 1 base from V and 4 bases from J, with 11 bases between. The CDR3 runs 16 residues. The full variable domain, rest sourced from reference TRBV7-2 and TRBJ2-6, is GAGVSQSPSNKVTEKGKDVELRCDPISGHTALYWYRQSLGQGLEFLIYFQGNSAPDKSGLPSDRFSAERTGGSVSTLTIQRTQQEDSAVYLCASSLGGDPGANVLTFGAGSRLTVL.

The chain combines TRBV6-5 with TRBJ2-5, with a possible D match to TRBD2 (6 bases). The CDR3 has 15 residues. Trimming took off 0 bases at V and 4 bases at J, with 12 bases between the two ends. Germline V gene sequence: CDR1 MNHEY, CDR2 SVGAGI. The chain's CDR3 is CASSYSAGFGETQYF. The CDR3 DNA reads TGTGCCAGCAGTTACTCTGCGGGGTTTGGAGAGACCCAGTACTTC.

The gene calls are TRBV14 and TRBJ1-1; TRBD1 might be the D (5 bases). Germline V gene sequence: CDR1 SGHDN, CDR2 FVKESK. The ends were cut back, 3 bases at V and 6 bases at J, with 11 bases in the middle. The CDR3 covers 13 residues. CDR3 in amino acids: CASSQRGDPEAFF. The DNA for the CDR3 is TGTGCCAGCAGCCAGCGGGGGGACCCTGAAGCTTTCTTT.

The V gene is TRBV2, the J gene TRBJ1-2; no clear D gene. The CDR3 has 15 residues. Trimming stripped 2 bases from V and 1 base from J, with 11 bases between. The V gene's germline CDR1 is SNHLY and CDR2 FYNNEI. CDR3 DNA sequence: TGTGCCAGCAGTGAACTGGGAGTCCTTAACTATGGCTACACCTTC. As protein: CASSELGVLNYGYTF.

The V and J genes are TRBV5-1 and TRBJ1-4, with D maybe TRBD1 (6 bases). The CDR3 has 14 residues. Between the trimmed V and J ends, which lost 3 bases and 0 bases, there was a span of 6 bases. Germline V gene data show CDR1 as SGHRS and CDR2 as YFSETQ. The CDR3 DNA reads TGCGCCAGCAGCTCAGGGGCAACTAATGAAAAACTGTTTTTT. Encoded protein: CASSSGATNEKLFF. The full variable domain, with the rest looked up from reference TRBV5-1 and TRBJ1-4, is KAGVTQTPRYLIKTRGQQVTLSCSPISGHRSVSWYQQTPGQGLQFLFEYFSETQRNKGNFPGRFSGRQFSNSRSEMNVSTLELGDSALYLCASSSGATNEKLFFGSGTQLSVL.

The chain recombines TRBV25-1 with TRBJ2-5; TRBD1 is a possible D gene (5 bases). Trimming took 1 base from V and 1 from J, leaving 10 bases between them. The germline CDR1 and CDR2 sequences are MGHDK and SYGVNS. This CDR3 region has 15 residues. The CDR3 DNA is TGTGCCAGCAGTGAATGGGTGACAGCCCAAGAGACCCAGTACTTC. It translates to CASSEWVTAQETQYF.

The rearrangement links TRBV4-1 to TRBJ2-7, with D possibly being TRBD1 (6 bases). The V end was cut by 1 base, the J end by 2 bases, with 9 bases between. The CDR3 covers 14 residues. Germline V gene sequence: CDR1 MGHRA, CDR2 YSYEKL. The CDR3 region has the DNA TGCGCCAGCAGCCAAGGCAGGGACACCTACGAGCAGTACTTC. Residues: CASSQGRDTYEQYF.

This sequence joins TRBV4-1 and TRBJ1-1; TRBD1 might be the D (6 bases). The germline CDR1 and CDR2 sequences are MGHRA and YSYEKL. The CDR3 has 14 residues. Trimming removed 7 bases from V and 3 bases from J, with 15 bases in between. The CDR3 spells CASTLPGVYTEAFF. The CDR3 DNA reads as TGCGCCAGCACCCTCCCAGGGGTATACACTGAAGCTTTCTTT.

The rearrangement links TRBV2 to TRBJ2-7; D gene ambiguous. Germline assignment: CDR1 SNHLY and CDR2 FYNNEI. The CDR3 has 16 amino acids. V lost 3 bases and J 0 bases, leaving 15 bases between the germline ends. The CDR3 bases are TGTGCCAGCAGTGATGGGCAGCCGCAGGTCTCCTACGAGCAGTACTTC. Translation: CASSDGQPQVSYEQYF.

This clone occurred once. The chain recombines TRBV7-3 with TRBJ2-1; possibly TRBD2 for D (5 bases). The CDR3 has 14 residues. The germline V and J ends were trimmed by 5 bases and 5 bases, with 13 bases remaining between them. The germline V gene encodes CDR1 SGHTA and CDR2 FQGTGA. In DNA form, the CDR3 reads TGTGCCAGCAGCCCGAGAGGGTGGGACAATGAGCAGTTCTTC. The encoded protein is CASSPRGWDNEQFF.

CDR3 bases: TGTGCCAGCAGCTTAGCGAGCTACAATGAGCAGTTCTTC. Residues: CASSLASYNEQFF. The chain links TRBV11-3 to TRBJ2-1; D is uncertain. CDR1 and CDR2 from the germline V gene are SGHNT and YENEEA. The V gene lost 1 base and the J gene lost 3 bases, with 4 bases spanning the gap. The CDR3 consists of 13 residues. The variable domain in full, completed from reference TRBV11-3 and TRBJ2-1, reads EAGVVQSPRYKIIEKKQPVAFWCNPISGHNTLYWYLQNLGQGPELLIRYENEEAVDDSQLPKDRFSAERLKGVDSTLKIQPAELGDSAVYLCASSLASYNEQFFGPGTRLTVL.

The chain employs TRBV9 and TRBJ2-3; TRBD2 agrees at 13 bases. This CDR3 comprises 17 residues. V shed 2 bases, J shed 1 base, and the junction held 4 bases outside the gene matches. From germline, CDR1 is SGDLS and CDR2 YYNGEE. CDR3 sequence: CASSVIGLAGGTDTQYF. DNA of the CDR3: TGTGCCAGCAGCGTCATAGGACTAGCGGGGGGCACAGATACGCAGTATTTT.

In its sample, this clone was seen a few times. The chain employs TRBV4-1 and TRBJ1-1, with D unresolved. Between the trimmed V and J ends, which lost 0 bases and 0 bases, there was a span of 5 bases. The CDR3 runs 14 residues. CDR1 is MGHRA and CDR2 is YSYEKL in the germline V gene. The CDR3 region has the DNA TGCGCCAGCAGCCAAGAGAACTTGAACACTGAAGCTTTCTTT. Its translation is CASSQENLNTEAFF.

The gene calls are TRBV4-2 and TRBJ1-5, with unresolved D. The V and J ends lost 0 bases and 9 bases respectively, with 9 bases between them. CDR1 is LGHNA and CDR2 is YNFKEQ in the germline V gene. CDR3 length equals 13 residues. The CDR3 protein is CASSQDLFPPQHF. For the CDR3, the DNA is TGTGCCAGCAGCCAAGATCTATTCCCGCCCCAGCATTTT.

The rearrangement uses TRBV11-3 and TRBJ2-3, with 7 bases aligning to TRBD1. The V gene end was trimmed by 4 bases and the J gene end by 8 bases; junction bases not matched to a gene: 9. CDR3 size: 14 residues. Germline V gene sequence: CDR1 SGHNT, CDR2 YENEEA. CDR3 in DNA: TGTGCCAGCAGCTCTCGACAGGGTCCCGGTACGCAGTATTTT. Protein product: CASSSRQGPGTQYF.

The rearrangement joins TRBV5-4 to TRBJ2-5; D perhaps matches TRBD1 (5 bases). V gave up 0 bases and J gave up 2 bases, with 8 bases separating them. The length of the CDR3 is 14 residues. Per germline, CDR1 SGHNT and CDR2 YYREEE (reference sequence). The CDR3 is CASSLVQGQETQYF. In DNA form, the CDR3 reads TGTGCCAGCAGCTTGGTTCAGGGACAAGAGACCCAGTACTTC.

DNA of the CDR3: TGCAGCGTTGAAGAGCGGAGGGGCCACACCGGGGAGCTGTTTTTT. This codes for CSVEERRGHTGELFF. This chain joins TRBV29-1 and TRBJ2-2; D may be TRBD2 (6 bases). Trimming stripped 0 bases from V and 3 bases from J, with 11 bases between. The CDR3 is made up of 15 amino acids. Germline assignment: CDR1 SQVTM and CDR2 ANQGSEA.